This TCR beta chain was recovered during a study of blood T cells in healthy people across ages. For the second PCR, which ran for about 6 to 12 cycles, a sample-barcoded 5' primer and a J-beta primer mix were used. Every sample gave at least 3 million paired-end reads containing CDR3. One entry per CDR3 protein results from TCRdb running MiXCR on the 5' RACE reads. Among 1.5 million to 1.8 million distinct CDR3 sequences, 35% to 45% were seen once, and the ten largest hold just over 4%. The sequencing sample was made of blood. The TCR sequence derives from a woman aged 18-29 years in good health.

The CDR3 sequence is CSARDFRNYGYTF. For the CDR3, the DNA is TGCAGTGCTAGAGATTTCCGTAACTATGGCTACACCTTC. This chain uses TRBV20-1 with TRBJ1-2; D remains unclear. Germline V gene sequence: CDR1 DFQATT, CDR2 SNEGSKA (reference sequence). The ends were cut back, 0 bases at V and 1 base at J, with 6 bases in the middle. The CDR3 runs 13 residues.